The 31 T cell receptor beta chains listed next were all sequenced from one sample in a study of CD8 T cells in Susac syndrome. When the RNA was reverse transcribed, random hexamers were used with an input of about 0.5 to 1 ug. In TCRdb, the immunoSEQ multiplex PCR reads were re-called with MiXCR into one record per CDR3 protein. The repertoire holds some 120,000 distinct CDR3 sequences, with 90% to 95% as singletons. The sample was CD8+ T cells from PBMCs. The source is a human donor with multiple sclerosis.

The chain carries TRBV9 and TRBJ1-5; D is unresolved. Between the trimmed V and J ends, which lost 0 bases and 0 bases, there was a span of 7 bases. CDR3 size: 15 residues. Germline V gives CDR1 SGDLS, CDR2 YYNGEE. The CDR3 nucleotides read TGTGCCAGCAGCGTAGAGGCAAATAGCAATCAGCCCCAGCATTTT. This sequence encodes CASSVEANSNQPQHF.

The V and J genes are TRBV6-6 and TRBJ2-2; possible D gene TRBD2, 5 bases. CDR1 MNHNY and CDR2 SVGAGI come from the germline V gene (reference sequence). The V and J ends lost 6 bases and 3 bases respectively, with 11 bases between them. The CDR3 spans 14 residues. The CDR3 nucleotides read TGTGCCAGCAGCAAGGTCGGGGACACCGGGGAGCTGTTTTTT. It codes for CASSKVGDTGELFF.

This clonotype was detected once. The rearrangement links TRBV9 to TRBJ1-3; 8 bases map to TRBD1. The CDR3 runs to 15 residues. V lost 0 bases and J lost 4; bases outside the gene matches: 3. Germline V gene sequence: CDR1 SGDLS, CDR2 YYNGEE. CDR3 sequence: CASSVGTGPGNTIYF. The DNA of the CDR3 is TGTGCCAGCAGCGTAGGGACAGGGCCAGGAAACACCATATATTTT.

The chain uses TRBV19 and TRBJ1-1; D might be TRBD1 (6 bases). Germline CDR1 is LNHDA and CDR2 is SQIVND (reference sequence). V was shortened by 6 bases and J by 1 base, with 12 bases between the two germline ends. This CDR3 region has 14 residues. The CDR3 DNA reads as TGTGCCAGTAGCCTACAGGGCGGGAACACTGAAGCTTTCTTT. Its translation is CASSLQGGNTEAFF.

The CDR3: CASRDNKVGYTF. The DNA for the CDR3 is TGTGCCAGCAGGGACAACAAGGTTGGCTACACCTTC. The chain couples TRBV9 to TRBJ1-2; possibly TRBD1 for D (5 bases). The germline V gene has CDR1 SGDLS and CDR2 YYNGEE. The CDR3 has 12 residues. Trimming pared 5 bases from V and 7 bases from J, leaving 12 bases between.

The chain links TRBV7-9 to TRBJ1-1; no clear D. From germline, CDR1 is SEHNR and CDR2 FQNEAQ (reference sequence). This CDR3 has 15 residues. V lost 6 bases, J lost 1 base, and 15 bases lay in between. The DNA of the CDR3 is TGTGCCAGCAGTCTGGCCGCGTACGCGAACACTGAAGCTTTCTTT. Encoded protein: CASSLAAYANTEAFF.

V and J are TRBV21-1 and TRBJ1-5; the table names TRBD1, a call not compared with the DNA. TRBV21-1 is noted as a pseudogene. The CDR3 has 16 amino acids. The CDR3 coding sequence is TGTGCCAGCAGCAAAATCCGGGACTATAGCAATCAGCCCCAGCATTTT. It is translated as CASSKIRDYSNQPQHF.

The chain joins TRBV7-2 to TRBJ2-1; D is unresolved. Trimming cost V 1 base and J 6 bases, with 19 bases left between them. The CDR3 sequence is 17 residues long. The V gene's germline CDR1 is SGHTA and CDR2 FQGNSA. The CDR3 loop reads CASSLGGWAHKGNEQFF. In DNA form, the CDR3 reads TGTGCCAGCAGCTTAGGGGGATGGGCCCACAAGGGCAATGAGCAGTTCTTC.

This sequence joins TRBV6-2 or TRBV6-3 and TRBJ1-1; no definite D call. V lost 10 bases and J lost 1, with 13 bases in between. Germline assignment: CDR1 MNHEY and CDR2 SVGEGT. This CDR3 is 13 amino acids long. This CDR3 is CATRPDTNTEAFF. CDR3 DNA sequence: TGTGCCACACGCCCCGACACGAACACTGAAGCTTTCTTT.

The chain combines TRBV12-3 or TRBV12-4 with TRBJ2-1, with 8 bases fitting TRBD2. The V and J ends lost 3 bases and 8 bases, in that order; junction bases with no gene match: 9. This CDR3 spans 15 amino acids. The CDR3 DNA is TGTGCCAGCAGTTTTGTGGCGGGAGGCCCGGATGAGCAGTTCTTC. Its translation is CASSFVAGGPDEQFF.

The chain recombines TRBV12-3 or TRBV12-4 with TRBJ1-1; D uncertain. V lost 10 bases and J lost 0, with 21 bases in between. The CDR3 totals 16 residues. In DNA, the CDR3 is TGTGCCACCAGCAATGATGGCCAAGGGATGAACACTGAAGCTTTCTTT. Amino acids: CATSNDGQGMNTEAFF.

The chain employs TRBV20-1 and TRBJ2-3; no clear D. Per germline, CDR1 DFQATT and CDR2 SNEGSKA (reference sequence). The CDR3 loop spans 17 amino acids. With 5 bases removed from V and 2 bases from J, the gap between germline ends came to 23 bases. As DNA, the CDR3 is TGCAGTGCTTCTCACCCCTCGAGAAACCCTTCCACAGATACGCAGTATTTT. Protein product: CSASHPSRNPSTDTQYF.

The V gene is TRBV7-2, the J gene TRBJ1-2; D is undetermined. V lost 3 bases, J lost 3 bases, and 14 bases lay in between. The CDR3 runs 15 residues. The germline V gene encodes CDR1 SGHTA and CDR2 FQGNSA. DNA for the CDR3: TGTGCCAGCAGCTTGATCGTACGGGGAGACTATGGCTACACCTTC. It is translated as CASSLIVRGDYGYTF.

The genes are TRBV2 and TRBJ2-2, with no clear D. V was clipped by 5 bases and J by 2 bases, with 9 bases between them. This CDR3 comprises 14 residues. CDR1 is SNHLY and CDR2 is FYNNEI in the germline V gene. CDR3 region: CASSYPENTGELFF. In nucleotides, the CDR3 is TGTGCCAGCAGTTATCCTGAAAACACCGGGGAGCTGTTTTTT.

This clonotype was observed a few times. The chain employs TRBV7-8 and TRBJ2-4, with TRBD2 matching over 7 bases. Losses at the gene ends were 0 bases for V and 10 bases for J; bases not matched to a gene: 0. The CDR3 sequence is 12 residues long. Per the germline V gene, CDR1 is SGHVS and CDR2 is FQNEAQ. The CDR3 DNA sequence: TGTGCCAGCAGCTTAGCGGGGGGGATTCAGTACTTC. Its translation: CASSLAGGIQYF.

This clonotype came up once. The chain links TRBV29-1 to TRBJ2-7, with D possibly TRBD1 on 6 matching bases. The CDR3 sequence is 16 residues long. Trimming cost V 7 bases and J 0 bases, with 22 bases left between them. Per germline, CDR1 SQVTM and CDR2 ANQGSEA. The DNA of the CDR3 is TGCAGCGCCCGACAGGATCGAAATGGGAGCTCCTACGAGCAGTACTTC. Encoded protein: CSARQDRNGSSYEQYF.

This chain joins TRBV10-3 and TRBJ2-7; 7 positions match TRBD1. Germline CDR1 ENHRY, CDR2 SYGVKD. The CDR3 is 14 residues long. V was clipped by 5 bases and J by 1 base; unmatched bases: 5. In DNA, the CDR3 is TGTGCCATCAGTCAAACAGGGGATTCCTACGAGCAGTACTTC. Amino acid sequence: CAISQTGDSYEQYF.

The rearrangement joins TRBV7-8 to TRBJ1-5, with D maybe TRBD1 (5 bases). The CDR3 has 16 residues. V gave up 4 bases and J gave up 7 bases, with 20 bases separating them. Germline-derived CDR1 and CDR2 are SGHVS and FQNEAQ. DNA of the CDR3: TGTGCCAGCAGCTCCCGGGAAGGGGCTGTGGGACAGCCCCAGCATTTT. It encodes CASSSREGAVGQPQHF. The full variable domain, with the rest looked up from reference TRBV7-8 and TRBJ1-5, is GAGVSQSPRYKVAKRGQDVALRCDPISGHVSLFWYQQALGQGPEFLTYFQNEAQLDKSGLPSDRFFAERPEGSVSTLKIQRTQQEDSAVYLCASSSREGAVGQPQHFGDGTRLSIL.

The chain is built from TRBV24-1 and TRBJ2-5; no clear D gene. The CDR3 has 13 residues. The germline V gene encodes CDR1 KGHDR and CDR2 SFDVKD. V lost 4 bases and J lost 5, with 10 bases in between. The DNA for the CDR3 is TGTGCCACCAGTGAACCTCCCTCGGAGACCCAGTACTTC. It encodes CATSEPPSETQYF.

The chain joins TRBV2 to TRBJ2-3; a possible D gene is TRBD2 (5 bases). Germline V gene sequence: CDR1 SNHLY, CDR2 FYNNEI. This CDR3 comprises 14 residues. V was clipped by 2 bases and J by 10 bases, with 16 bases between them. CDR3 DNA: TGTGCCAGCAGTGAACATCCGGGGTGGGATCCGCAGTATTTT. It specifies CASSEHPGWDPQYF.

The chain joins TRBV6-5 to TRBJ1-5; perhaps TRBD1 as D (5 bases). Germline lookup yields CDR1 MNHEY and CDR2 SVGAGI. The V gene lost 5 bases and the J gene lost 7 bases, with 12 bases spanning the gap. CDR3 length: 13 residues. Here the CDR3 reads CASSPKGTQPQHF. Written as DNA, the CDR3 is TGTGCCAGCAGTCCCAAAGGGACCCAGCCCCAGCATTTT.

The V gene is TRBV29-1, the J gene TRBJ1-2, with D unclear. Trimming shortened V by 7 bases and J by 1 base, and 7 bases separated the two germline ends. CDR1 SQVTM and CDR2 ANQGSEA come from the germline V gene. This CDR3 comprises 11 residues. The CDR3 DNA is TGCAGCGGACGGGATAACTATGGCTACACCTTC. Translation: CSGRDNYGYTF.

This chain joins TRBV3-1 and TRBJ2-7; 8 positions match TRBD2. Looked up from germline, CDR1 is LGHDT and CDR2 is YNNKEL (reference sequence). The CDR3 contains 15 residues. J lost 3 bases, V lost 1 base, and 5 bases had no gene match. This CDR3 is CASSQVGLGDYEQYF. In nucleotides, the CDR3 is TGTGCCAGCAGCCAAGTGGGACTAGGAGACTACGAGCAGTACTTC.

The chain recombines TRBV18 with TRBJ2-1, with 10 nucleotides matching TRBD1. This CDR3 comprises 15 residues. Germline-derived CDR1 and CDR2 are KGHSH and LQKENI. V dropped 1 base and J dropped 5; count of bases not matched to a gene: 2. CDR3 amino acids: CASSPRGTGDNEQFF. The CDR3 nucleotides read TGTGCCAGCTCACCACGAGGGACAGGGGACAATGAGCAGTTCTTC. The whole variable domain, remainder taken from reference TRBV18 and TRBJ2-1, is NAGVMQNPRHLVRRRGQEARLRCSPMKGHSHVYWYRQLPEEGLKFMVYLQKENIIDESGMPKERFSAEFPKEGPSILRIQQVVRGDSAAYFCASSPRGTGDNEQFFGPGTRLTVL.

The chain couples TRBV4-2 to TRBJ2-4, with unresolved D. The CDR3 is made up of 14 amino acids. From germline, CDR1 is LGHNA and CDR2 YNFKEQ. The V gene lost 0 bases and the J gene lost 10 bases, with 13 bases spanning the gap. This CDR3 is CASSQEEGSNIQYF. The DNA of the CDR3 is TGTGCCAGCAGCCAAGAGGAAGGCTCAAATATTCAGTACTTC.

The chain employs TRBV7-9 and TRBJ1-1; weak D call: TRBD1 (5 bases). Trimming pared 5 bases from V and 2 bases from J, leaving 15 bases between. The length of the CDR3 is 15 residues. Germline V lookup: CDR1 SEHNR, CDR2 FQNEAQ (reference sequence). CDR3 residues: CASSPPTVLNTEAFF. CDR3 sequence (DNA): TGTGCCAGCAGCCCCCCGACAGTTTTAAACACTGAAGCTTTCTTT. The whole variable domain, remainder taken from reference TRBV7-9 and TRBJ1-1, is DTGVSQNPRHKITKRGQNVTFRCDPISEHNRLYWYRQTLGQGPEFLTYFQNEAQLEKSRLLSDRFSAERPKGSFSTLEIQRTEQGDSAMYLCASSPPTVLNTEAFFGQGTRLTVV.

The chain joins TRBV6-5 to TRBJ2-1; 8 nucleotides align to TRBD2. V shed 2 bases and J 5 bases; nucleotides not matched to a gene: 5. Germline values: CDR1 MNHEY, CDR2 SVGAGI. This CDR3 contains 15 residues. In DNA, the CDR3 is TGTGCCAGCAGTTACGGGGATAGCGGGGACAATGAGCAGTTCTTC. It is translated as CASSYGDSGDNEQFF.

The genes are TRBV4-1 and TRBJ2-7; no reliable D call. V was cut by 5 bases and J by 3 bases, with 17 bases left in between. From germline, CDR1 is MGHRA and CDR2 YSYEKL. The CDR3 sequence is 15 residues long. CDR3 loop: CASSSSLSSSYEQYF. In nucleotides, the CDR3 is TGCGCCAGCAGCTCCTCCTTAAGCTCCAGCTACGAGCAGTACTTC.

The chain combines TRBV19 with TRBJ2-5; D remains unclear. Germline-derived CDR1 and CDR2 are LNHDA and SQIVND (reference sequence). There are 15 residues in the CDR3. The ends were cut back, 5 bases at V and 2 bases at J, with 15 bases in the middle. The CDR3 sequence is CASSSPDVRQETQYF. CDR3 DNA: TGTGCCAGTAGTTCCCCCGACGTGCGGCAAGAGACCCAGTACTTC.

The chain carries TRBV6-1 and TRBJ1-1, with TRBD1 matching 7 bases. J lost 2 bases, V lost 6 bases, and 15 bases had no gene match. CDR1 is MNHNS and CDR2 is SASEGT in the germline V gene. The length of the CDR3 is 17 residues. The CDR3 here is CASRWGQTTDLNTEAFF. CDR3 DNA: TGTGCCAGCAGATGGGGACAGACAACGGACTTAAACACTGAAGCTTTCTTT.

The CDR3 DNA is TGTGCCAGCAGTTACCAGTACGAGCAGTACTTC. This translates into CASSYQYEQYF. The V and J genes are TRBV27 and TRBJ2-7, with D unresolved. Per the germline V gene, CDR1 is MNHEY and CDR2 is SMNVEV (reference sequence). CDR3 length equals 11 residues. V was pared by 4 bases and J by 4 bases, with 5 bases between.